This T cell receptor beta chain was profiled in a study of cytomegalovirus exposure and HLA in healthy donors. Study conclusions and caveats: Later examination showed HLA-associated TCR beta chains had greater clonal expansion than equally common others. The number of N-insertions in an Asian-associated ancestry cluster was reportedly below the roughly 670-donor mean in a later analysis.

The study ran its PCR with 60 Vbeta and 13 Jbeta primers. In the original analysis: Unique TCR beta chains totaled roughly 80 million in a later count, with roughly 11 million of them shared. Generated by immunoSEQ multiplex PCR, the TCRdb table keeps only in-frame clones and is missing some. V and J calls and clone size follow that table, whereas D and trimming were derived from the DNA. The sample has 100,000 to 150,000 clones; roughly 71% are singletons. Details on this clone: Its matching antigen is unknown.

Germline lookup yields CDR1 PRHDT and CDR2 FYEKMQ (reference sequence). V trimming: 6 bases; J trimming: 4 bases; junction bases outside the gene matches: 4. This CDR3 has 13 residues. The V gene is TRBV13, the J gene TRBJ1-1, with 8 bases fitting TRBD1. This TCR came from a woman aged 50 to 65 in good health and CMV-seropositive. Sequenced material: PBMCs. CDR3 region: CASRLTGATEAFF. The CDR3 DNA reads TGTGCCAGCAGGCTGACAGGGGCCACTGAAGCTTTCTTT.